Each of the 21 T cell receptor beta chains below was sequenced from the same sample in a study of blood T cells in healthy people across ages. A second PCR of 7 to 11 cycles used a sample-barcoded 5' primer and a J-beta primer mix. TCRdb re-analysed the 5' RACE reads in MiXCR, keeping a single row per CDR3 protein. The profile shows 1,500,000 or so distinct CDR3 sequences, 35% to 45% of them singletons. The sequencing sample was made of blood. All receptors come from a woman aged 18-30 years in good health.

This clonotype has more than one count but fewer than ten. The chain uses TRBV7-9 and TRBJ2-1; 9 bases are shared with TRBD2. The CDR3 length is 15 residues. The ends lost 5 bases at V and 4 bases at J; junction bases unmatched: 6. From germline, CDR1 is SEHNR and CDR2 FQNEAQ (reference sequence). The CDR3 reads CASSRTSDLYNEQFF. DNA of the CDR3: TGTGCCAGCAGCCGGACTAGCGATCTATACAATGAGCAGTTCTTC.

This clonotype was observed a handful of times. The rearrangement uses TRBV7-6 and TRBJ2-1; D unclear. The CDR3 consists of 15 residues. CDR1 and CDR2 from the germline V gene are SGHVS and FNYEAQ. V lost 5 bases to trimming and J lost 0 bases, with 11 bases between them. The CDR3 is CASSDHSSSYNEQFF. DNA of the CDR3: TGTGCCAGCAGCGATCACTCGAGCTCCTACAATGAGCAGTTCTTC.

This clonotype was found a few times. V is TRBV20-1 and J is TRBJ2-3, with a possible D match to TRBD2 (6 bases). Germline V gene sequence: CDR1 DFQATT, CDR2 SNEGSKA (reference sequence). The CDR3 has 13 residues. Trimming took off 6 bases at V and 0 bases at J, with 10 bases between the two ends. CDR3 DNA: TGCAGTGCCGAACGGGGGAGCACAGATACGCAGTATTTT. This gives the protein CSAERGSTDTQYF.

This clonotype was detected ten times or more. This chain joins TRBV7-2 and TRBJ2-7; 11 bases agree with TRBD1. V was clipped by 4 bases and J by 3 bases; unmatched bases: 5. The germline gives CDR1 SGHTA, CDR2 FQGNSA. CDR3 length: 15 residues. This CDR3 reads CASSSRDRGFYEQYF. The CDR3 nucleotides are TGTGCCAGCAGCTCCCGGGACAGGGGGTTCTACGAGCAGTACTTC.

This clonotype was detected only once. V gene TRBV12-3 or TRBV12-4 combines with J gene TRBJ2-1; D not certain. V lost 3 bases and J 0 bases, leaving 12 bases between the germline ends. This CDR3 has 16 amino acids. CDR3 protein: CASSFRPGSSYNEQFF. CDR3 bases: TGTGCCAGCAGTTTTAGGCCCGGCAGCTCCTACAATGAGCAGTTCTTC.

J is TRBJ2-1 and V is TRBV27, with 8 bases that match TRBD2. With V trimmed by 8 bases and J by 14 bases, 17 bases remained unmatched. The germline CDR1 and CDR2 sequences are MNHEY and SMNVEV (reference sequence). The CDR3 length is 14 residues. The CDR3 DNA follows: TGTGCCAGCTTCTCGGATACTAGCGGCGGTAGGGAGTTCTTC. It is translated as CASFSDTSGGREFF.

The chain links TRBV25-1 to TRBJ1-4, with D perhaps TRBD1 (5 bases). V lost 2 bases to trimming and J lost 2 bases, with 15 bases between them. This CDR3 spans 17 amino acids. Per the germline V gene, CDR1 is MGHDK and CDR2 is SYGVNS. The CDR3 DNA reads as TGTGCCAGCAGTGAAGCCTGGGGAGGGGATACTAATGAAAAACTGTTTTTT. This sequence encodes CASSEAWGGDTNEKLFF.

J is TRBJ2-3 and V is TRBV11-2; 8 bases agree with TRBD1. J gave up 4 bases and V 5 bases, and 17 bases lay outside the gene matches. The CDR3 covers 18 residues. Germline assignment: CDR1 SGHAT and CDR2 FQNNGV. The CDR3 protein is CASSPGQDPTQFADTQYF. The CDR3 coding sequence is TGTGCCAGCAGCCCGGGACAGGACCCGACTCAATTCGCAGATACGCAGTATTTT.

This clonotype showed up just a few times. A much larger clone sits a single nucleotide away, making a read error possible. V usage is TRBV10-1 and J usage is TRBJ1-5; D is unclear. Germline V gene lookup returns CDR1 WNHNN and CDR2 SYGVQD (reference sequence). V was trimmed by 4 bases and J by 6 bases, leaving 10 bases between them. This CDR3 is built from 13 residues. CDR3 in amino acids: CASSGHRGQPQHF. CDR3 nucleotides: TGCGCCAGCAGTGGACACAGAGGTCAGCCCCAGCATTTT.

This clonotype was picked up a small number of times. No DNA is shown, since the ends of the CDR3 on it are uncertain; the CDR3 is the one TCRdb lists. V is TRBV12-3 or TRBV12-4 and J is TRBJ1-1; the D call of TRBD1 is as the table states it, not checked on the DNA. The CDR3 has 17 amino acids, counting both end residues. The chain's CDR3 is CASSFGPGRILNTEAFF.

This clonotype was detected ten times or more. The chain joins TRBV9 to TRBJ2-3; D remains unclear. The CDR3 covers 11 residues. Germline V gene data show CDR1 as SGDLS and CDR2 as YYNGEE. Trimming stripped 3 bases from V and 2 bases from J, with 1 base between. CDR3 protein: CASSATDTQYF. The CDR3 DNA is TGTGCCAGCAGCGCCACAGATACGCAGTATTTT.

The chain joins TRBV7-2 to TRBJ2-7, with D perhaps TRBD2 (5 bases). The CDR3 spans 14 residues. CDR1 and CDR2 (germline): SGHTA, FQGNSA. V lost 2 bases and J 4 bases, leaving 12 bases between the germline ends. The CDR3 here is CASSLPSERYEQYF. The CDR3 DNA sequence: TGTGCCAGCAGCTTACCCTCTGAGCGGTACGAGCAGTACTTC.

The rearrangement links TRBV7-2 to TRBJ2-3, with TRBD2 as a possible D gene (5 bases). The CDR3 spans 16 residues. The germline V gene has CDR1 SGHTA and CDR2 FQGNSA. Trimming left V 2 bases short and J 1 base short, with 13 bases between. The CDR3 loop reads CASSLSSGFGTDTQYF. The DNA for the CDR3 is TGTGCCAGCAGCTTATCGTCGGGGTTTGGCACAGATACGCAGTATTTT.

CDR3 in amino acids: CASSLEAGDYNEQFF. CDR3 in DNA: TGTGCCAGCAGCTTAGAAGCGGGTGATTACAATGAGCAGTTCTTC. The rearrangement uses TRBV11-2 and TRBJ2-1, with a possible D match to TRBD2 (6 bases). The ends were cut back, 0 bases at V and 4 bases at J, with 10 bases in the middle. CDR1 SGHAT and CDR2 FQNNGV come from the germline V gene. The CDR3 has 15 residues.

Note on this clonotype: This may stem from a read error, because a much larger clone lies one nucleotide away. This rearrangement joins TRBV4-3 to TRBJ2-7; D call uncertain. V lost 0 bases to trimming and J lost 2 bases, with 11 bases between them. CDR3 length equals 15 residues. Germline-derived CDR1 and CDR2 are LGHNA and YSLEER. The CDR3 DNA reads TGCGCCAGCAGCCAAGATAGTGGTACAGCCTACGAGCAGTACTTC. Translating it yields CASSQDSGTAYEQYF.

V usage is TRBV6-1 and J usage is TRBJ1-5, with 8 bases lining up with TRBD1. Germline V gene sequence: CDR1 MNHNS, CDR2 SASEGT. This CDR3 is built from 16 residues. Germline trimming cut 6 bases from V and 0 bases from J; bases unmatched to any gene: 7. The CDR3 loop is CASSDNRGYSNQPQHF. CDR3 in DNA: TGTGCCAGCAGCGATAACAGGGGGTATAGCAATCAGCCCCAGCATTTT.

The chain carries TRBV6-1 and TRBJ1-2, with D maybe TRBD1 (6 bases). In germline, CDR1 is MNHNS, CDR2 SASEGT. CDR3 length equals 11 residues. Trimming removed 7 bases at V and 6 bases at J, with 9 bases between. The CDR3 sequence is CASKPGDGYTF. The CDR3 nucleotides are TGTGCCAGCAAGCCAGGGGATGGCTACACCTTC.

The chain carries TRBV4-1 and TRBJ2-5, with TRBD2 as a possible D gene (5 bases). In germline, CDR1 is MGHRA, CDR2 YSYEKL. Trimming shortened V by 0 bases and J by 2 bases, and 19 bases separated the two germline ends. The CDR3 extends over 18 amino acids. CDR3 sequence reads: CASSQDPLLLGNQETQYF. CDR3 nucleotide sequence: TGCGCCAGCAGCCAAGATCCCCTATTACTAGGGAATCAAGAGACCCAGTACTTC.

This clonotype appeared a few times. The V and J genes are TRBV27 and TRBJ2-1, with D hard to call. Germline lookup yields CDR1 MNHEY and CDR2 SMNVEV (reference sequence). V was pared by 4 bases and J by 2 bases, with 15 bases between. CDR3 size: 16 residues. CDR3 coding DNA: TGTGCCAGCAGTTCTCCCCGGTTTGGGGCCTACAATGAGCAGTTCTTC. Translated: CASSSPRFGAYNEQFF.

The chain employs TRBV4-2 and TRBJ2-1; a weak D match, TRBD2 (6 bases). Germline assignment: CDR1 LGHNA and CDR2 YNFKEQ. V was shortened by 0 bases and J by 3 bases, with 18 bases between the two germline ends. CDR3 length: 18 residues. Here the CDR3 reads CASSQEGYGTQGYNEQFF. In nucleotides, the CDR3 is TGTGCCAGCAGCCAAGAGGGCTATGGGACTCAGGGCTACAATGAGCAGTTCTTC.

Notes on this clonotype: Sequence at one end of the junction differs from germline and may be a read error. The V gene is TRBV5-1, the J gene TRBJ1-6; D is unresolved. The length of the CDR3 is 16 residues. Germline V lookup: CDR1 SGHRS, CDR2 YFSETQ. This CDR3 is CASSLDGGDYNSPLHF. In DNA form, the CDR3 reads TGCGCTAGCAGCTTGGATGGAGGAGACTATAATTCACCCCTCCACTTT.